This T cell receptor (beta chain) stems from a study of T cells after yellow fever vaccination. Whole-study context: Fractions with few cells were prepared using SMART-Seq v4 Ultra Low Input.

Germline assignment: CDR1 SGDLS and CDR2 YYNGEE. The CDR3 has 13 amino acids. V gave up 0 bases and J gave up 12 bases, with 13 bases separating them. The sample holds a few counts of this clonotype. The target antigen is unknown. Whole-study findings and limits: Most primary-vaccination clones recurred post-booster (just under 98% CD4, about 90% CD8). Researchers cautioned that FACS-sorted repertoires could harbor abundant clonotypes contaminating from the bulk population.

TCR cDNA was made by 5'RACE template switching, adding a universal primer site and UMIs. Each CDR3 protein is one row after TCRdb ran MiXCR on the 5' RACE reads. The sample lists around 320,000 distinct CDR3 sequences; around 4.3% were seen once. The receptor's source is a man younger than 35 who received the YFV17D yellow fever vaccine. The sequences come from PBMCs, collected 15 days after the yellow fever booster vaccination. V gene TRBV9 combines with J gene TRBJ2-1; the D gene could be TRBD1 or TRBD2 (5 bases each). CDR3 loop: CASSVDEGQRQFF. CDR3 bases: TGTGCCAGCAGCGTAGACGAGGGGCAAAGGCAGTTCTTC.